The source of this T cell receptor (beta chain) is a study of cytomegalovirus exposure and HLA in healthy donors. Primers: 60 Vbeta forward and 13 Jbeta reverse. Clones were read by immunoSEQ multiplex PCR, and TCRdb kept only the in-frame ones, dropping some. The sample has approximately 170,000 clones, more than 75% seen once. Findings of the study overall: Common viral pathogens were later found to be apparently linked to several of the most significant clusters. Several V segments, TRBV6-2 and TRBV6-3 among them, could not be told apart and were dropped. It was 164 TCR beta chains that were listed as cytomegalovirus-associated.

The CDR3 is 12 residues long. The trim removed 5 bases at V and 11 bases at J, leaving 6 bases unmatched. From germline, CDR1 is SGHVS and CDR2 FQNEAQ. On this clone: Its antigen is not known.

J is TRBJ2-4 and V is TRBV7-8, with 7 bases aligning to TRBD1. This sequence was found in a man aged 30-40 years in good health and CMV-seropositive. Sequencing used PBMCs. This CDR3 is CASSPRTGLQYF. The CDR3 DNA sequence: TGTGCCAGCAGCCCACGGACAGGTCTTCAGTACTTC. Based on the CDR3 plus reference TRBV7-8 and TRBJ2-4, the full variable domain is GAGVSQSPRYKVAKRGQDVALRCDPISGHVSLFWYQQALGQGPEFLTYFQNEAQLDKSGLPSDRFFAERPEGSVSTLKIQRTQQEDSAVYLCASSPRTGLQYFGAGTRLSVL.